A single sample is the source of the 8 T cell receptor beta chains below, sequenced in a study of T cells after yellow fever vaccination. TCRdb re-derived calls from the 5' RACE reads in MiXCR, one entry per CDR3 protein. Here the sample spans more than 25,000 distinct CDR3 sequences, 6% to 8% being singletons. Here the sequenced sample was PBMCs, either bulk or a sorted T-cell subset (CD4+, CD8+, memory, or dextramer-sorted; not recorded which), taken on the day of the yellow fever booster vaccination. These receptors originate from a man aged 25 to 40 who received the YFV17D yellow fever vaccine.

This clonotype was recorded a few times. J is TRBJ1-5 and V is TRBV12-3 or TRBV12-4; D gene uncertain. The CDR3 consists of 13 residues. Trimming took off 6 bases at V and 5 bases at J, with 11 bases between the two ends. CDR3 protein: CASRGNGDQPQHF. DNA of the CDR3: TGTGCCAGCAGGGGGAACGGGGATCAGCCCCAGCATTTT.

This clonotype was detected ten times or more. The CDR3 sequence is CASRTSGRSSYNEQFF. For the CDR3, the DNA is TGTGCCAGCAGGACTAGCGGGCGAAGCTCCTACAATGAGCAGTTCTTC. This chain links TRBV7-9 with TRBJ2-1; 10 bases match TRBD2. V lost 6 bases to trimming and J lost 0 bases; unmatched junction nucleotides: 5. Germline CDR1 reads SEHNR; CDR2 reads FQNEAQ (reference sequence). The CDR3 spans 16 residues.

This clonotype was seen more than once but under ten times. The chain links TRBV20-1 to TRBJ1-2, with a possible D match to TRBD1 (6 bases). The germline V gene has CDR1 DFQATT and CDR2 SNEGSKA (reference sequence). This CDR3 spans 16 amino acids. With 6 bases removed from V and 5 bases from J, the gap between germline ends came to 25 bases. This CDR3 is CSAAGGLELGVYGYTF. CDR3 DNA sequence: TGCAGTGCAGCCGGGGGGCTGGAGTTGGGAGTGTATGGCTACACCTTC.

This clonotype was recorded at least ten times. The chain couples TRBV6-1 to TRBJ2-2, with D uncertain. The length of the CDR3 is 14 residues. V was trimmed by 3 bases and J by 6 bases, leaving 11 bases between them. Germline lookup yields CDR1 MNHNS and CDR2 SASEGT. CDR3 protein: CASSEVPRAGELFF. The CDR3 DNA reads TGTGCCAGCAGTGAGGTCCCGAGAGCCGGGGAGCTGTTTTTT.

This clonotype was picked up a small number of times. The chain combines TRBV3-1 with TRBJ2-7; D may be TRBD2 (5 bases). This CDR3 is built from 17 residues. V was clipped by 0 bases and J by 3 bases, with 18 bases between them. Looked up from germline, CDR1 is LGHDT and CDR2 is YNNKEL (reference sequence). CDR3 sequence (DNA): TGTGCCAGCAGCCAAGATTTCGAGACTACCAACCTCTACGAGCAGTACTTC. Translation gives CASSQDFETTNLYEQYF.

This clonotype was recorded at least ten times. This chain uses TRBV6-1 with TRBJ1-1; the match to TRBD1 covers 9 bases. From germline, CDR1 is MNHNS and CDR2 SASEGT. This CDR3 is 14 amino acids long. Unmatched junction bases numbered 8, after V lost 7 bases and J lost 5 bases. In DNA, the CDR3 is TGTGCCAGCACTAAAGGACAGGGGATTACTGAAGCTTTCTTT. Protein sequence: CASTKGQGITEAFF.

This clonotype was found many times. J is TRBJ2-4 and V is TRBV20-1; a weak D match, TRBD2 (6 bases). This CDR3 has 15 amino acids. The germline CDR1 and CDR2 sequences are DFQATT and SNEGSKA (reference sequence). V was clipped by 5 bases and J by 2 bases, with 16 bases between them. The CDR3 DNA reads TGCAGTGCTTATTCAGCGGGTTGGACCAAAAACATTCAGTACTTC. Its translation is CSAYSAGWTKNIQYF.

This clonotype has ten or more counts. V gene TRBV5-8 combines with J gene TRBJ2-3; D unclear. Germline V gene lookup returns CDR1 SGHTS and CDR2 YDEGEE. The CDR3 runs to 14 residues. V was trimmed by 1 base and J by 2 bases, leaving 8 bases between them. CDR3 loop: CASSLRLTTDTQYF. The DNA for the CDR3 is TGTGCCAGCAGCTTGCGACTTACCACAGATACGCAGTATTTT.